These T cell receptor beta chains were read from a single sample in a study of early T cells in non-severe SARS-CoV-2 infection. TCRdb re-analysed the 5' RACE reads in MiXCR, keeping a single row per CDR3 protein. The table has some 28,000 distinct CDR3 sequences, about 10% seen once. The sequencing sample was made of whole blood. Receptors were obtained from an adult who was a healthcare worker with PCR-confirmed SARS-CoV-2 infection or an uninfected control (not recorded which). CDR3s include the opening cysteine and the closing phenylalanine or tryptophan. D genes are given only for firm matches. Expanded clones are given a class, and other clones once, few, many or no size at all.

clone size: NA; J gene: TRBJ1-1; V gene: TRBV29-1; D gene: NA; CDR3 protein: CSVEFPNQNTEAFF; CDR3 DNA: TGCAGCGTTGAGTTCCCCAATCAAAACACTGAAGCTTTCTTT
clone size: few; J gene: TRBJ2-5; V gene: TRBV12-5; D gene: NA; CDR3 protein: CASVVSDRETQYF; CDR3 DNA: TGTGCTAGTGTCGTTAGTGACCGAGAGACCCAGTACTTC
clone size: many; J gene: TRBJ2-2; V gene: TRBV30; D gene: TRBD1; CDR3 protein: CAWSDPGTVLGELFF; CDR3 DNA: TGTGCCTGGAGCGATCCCGGGACAGTCCTCGGGGAGCTGTTTTTT
clone size: many; J gene: TRBJ1-4; V gene: TRBV12-5; D gene: TRBD1; CDR3 protein: CASGAGQGDEKLFF; CDR3 DNA: TGTGCTAGTGGGGCGGGACAGGGAGATGAAAAACTGTTTTTT
clone size: few; J gene: TRBJ1-1; V gene: TRBV9; D gene: NA; CDR3 protein: CASSVKGTNTEAFF; CDR3 DNA: TGTGCCAGCAGCGTAAAGGGAACTAACACTGAAGCTTTCTTT
clone size: NA; J gene: TRBJ1-5; V gene: TRBV2; D gene: NA; CDR3 protein: CASSVWGTSNQPQHF; CDR3 DNA: TGTGCCAGCAGTGTATGGGGGACAAGCAATCAGCCCCAGCATTTT
clone size: many; J gene: TRBJ2-5; V gene: TRBV29-1; D gene: NA; CDR3 protein: CSVESGEETQYF; CDR3 DNA: TGCAGCGTTGAATCGGGGGAAGAGACCCAGTACTTC
clone size: NA; J gene: TRBJ2-7; V gene: TRBV13; D gene: NA; CDR3 protein: CASSGRQNPYEQYF; CDR3 DNA: TGTGCCAGCAGCGGGAGACAGAATCCCTACGAGCAGTACTTC
clone size: many; J gene: TRBJ2-2; V gene: TRBV29-1; D gene: TRBD1; CDR3 protein: CSAETGGTGELFF; CDR3 DNA: TGCAGCGCCGAGACAGGGGGCACCGGGGAGCTGTTTTTT
clone size: many; J gene: TRBJ1-5; V gene: TRBV7-8; D gene: TRBD1; CDR3 protein: CASSLGQALNQPQHF; CDR3 DNA: TGTGCCAGCAGTCTCGGACAGGCGCTCAATCAGCCCCAGCATTTT
clone size: few; J gene: TRBJ2-2; V gene: TRBV6-4; D gene: NA; CDR3 protein: CASRAGASTGELFF; CDR3 DNA: TGTGCCAGTCGGGCAGGGGCCTCCACCGGGGAGCTGTTTTTT
clone size: many; J gene: TRBJ2-5; V gene: TRBV19; D gene: NA; CDR3 protein: CASRTDNNGPTQYF; CDR3 DNA: TGTGCCAGTAGGACCGATAATAATGGTCCGACCCAGTACTTC
clone size: many; J gene: TRBJ1-6; V gene: TRBV5-6; D gene: NA; CDR3 protein: CASSWGGNSPLHF; CDR3 DNA: TGTGCCAGCAGCTGGGGGGGCAATTCACCCCTCCACTTT
clone size: few; J gene: TRBJ1-2; V gene: TRBV3-1; D gene: NA; CDR3 protein: CASSQGTTANYGYTF; CDR3 DNA: TGTGCCAGCAGCCAAGGGACAACCGCTAACTATGGCTACACCTTC
clone size: NA; J gene: TRBJ2-3; V gene: TRBV6-6; D gene: NA; CDR3 protein: CASSFLTGTDTQYF; CDR3 DNA: TGTGCCAGCAGTTTCCTGACAGGCACAGATACGCAGTATTTT
clone size: many; J gene: TRBJ2-7; V gene: TRBV11-2; D gene: TRBD1; CDR3 protein: CASSLGTGGGYEQYF; CDR3 DNA: TGTGCCAGCAGCTTGGGGACAGGGGGCGGCTACGAGCAGTACTTC
clone size: many; J gene: TRBJ2-2; V gene: TRBV24-1; D gene: TRBD1; CDR3 protein: CATSGTGDLTGELFF; CDR3 DNA: TGTGCCACCAGTGGGACAGGGGACCTCACCGGGGAGCTGTTTTTT
clone size: NA; J gene: TRBJ2-5; V gene: TRBV4-1; D gene: TRBD1; CDR3 protein: CASSLGQGGTQYF; CDR3 DNA: TGCGCCAGCAGCCTTGGACAGGGTGGGACCCAGTACTTC
clone size: NA; J gene: TRBJ1-6; V gene: TRBV6-2/TRBV6-3; D gene: NA; CDR3 protein: CASSTEQINSPLHF; CDR3 DNA: TGTGCCAGCAGTACCGAACAGATTAATTCACCCCTCCACTTT
clone size: NA; J gene: TRBJ2-7; V gene: TRBV5-1; D gene: TRBD2; CDR3 protein: CASSNVATSGYEQYF; CDR3 DNA: TGCGCCAGCAGCAACGTTGCGACTAGCGGCTACGAGCAGTACTTC
clone size: NA; J gene: TRBJ2-7; V gene: TRBV5-4; D gene: NA; CDR3 protein: CASSSKRDTSYEQYF; CDR3 DNA: TGTGCCAGCAGCTCGAAGAGGGACACCTCCTACGAGCAGTACTTC
clone size: many; J gene: TRBJ2-5; V gene: TRBV7-9; D gene: NA; CDR3 protein: CASSDERGETQYF; CDR3 DNA: TGTGCCAGCAGCGACGAGAGAGGAGAGACCCAGTACTTC
clone size: many; J gene: TRBJ2-2; V gene: TRBV2; D gene: NA; CDR3 protein: CASSAGDTGELFF; CDR3 DNA: TGTGCCAGCAGTGCAGGAGACACCGGGGAGCTGTTTTTT
clone size: many; J gene: TRBJ2-7; V gene: TRBV7-9; D gene: NA; CDR3 protein: CASSHDRMRYEQYF; CDR3 DNA: TGTGCCAGCAGCCACGACAGGATGCGCTACGAGCAGTACTTC
clone size: few; J gene: TRBJ1-3; V gene: TRBV7-2; D gene: TRBD1; CDR3 protein: CASGRTGGLSGNTIYF; CDR3 DNA: TGTGCCAGCGGAAGGACAGGGGGCCTCTCTGGAAACACCATATATTTT
clone size: many; J gene: TRBJ2-1; V gene: TRBV7-2; D gene: NA; CDR3 protein: CASSLVGNEQFF; CDR3 DNA: TGTGCCAGCAGCTTGGTGGGGAATGAGCAGTTCTTC
clone size: many; J gene: TRBJ2-7; V gene: TRBV24-1; D gene: TRBD1; CDR3 protein: CATSDSGGAVYEQYF; CDR3 DNA: TGTGCCACCAGTGATTCAGGGGGCGCGGTCTACGAGCAGTACTTC
clone size: many; J gene: TRBJ1-5; V gene: TRBV18; D gene: TRBD1; CDR3 protein: CASSPNRGNQPQHF; CDR3 DNA: TGTGCCAGCTCACCGAACAGGGGAAACCAGCCCCAGCATTTT
clone size: few; J gene: TRBJ2-7; V gene: TRBV5-1; D gene: NA; CDR3 protein: CASSPYEQYF; CDR3 DNA: TGCGCCAGCAGCCCCTACGAGCAGTACTTC
clone size: NA; J gene: TRBJ2-7; V gene: TRBV6-2/TRBV6-3; D gene: NA; CDR3 protein: CASTQFYEQYF; CDR3 DNA: TGTGCCAGCACCCAATTCTACGAGCAGTACTTC
clone size: NA; J gene: TRBJ1-2; V gene: TRBV4-3; D gene: TRBD1; CDR3 protein: CASSPGTAYGYTF; CDR3 DNA: TGCGCCAGCAGCCCAGGGACAGCCTATGGCTACACCTTC
clone size: NA; J gene: TRBJ1-4; V gene: TRBV3-1; D gene: NA; CDR3 protein: CASSQGAAFEKLFF; CDR3 DNA: TGTGCCAGCAGCCAAGGAGCGGCTTTTGAAAAACTGTTTTTT
clone size: few; J gene: TRBJ2-7; V gene: TRBV5-1; D gene: NA; CDR3 protein: CASSLRDRLYEQYF; CDR3 DNA: TGCGCCAGCAGCTTGAGGGACCGGTTATACGAGCAGTACTTC
clone size: many; J gene: TRBJ2-2; V gene: TRBV7-3; D gene: TRBD1; CDR3 protein: CASSPGQSRTGELFF; CDR3 DNA: TGTGCCAGCAGCCCGGGACAGTCCAGGACCGGGGAGCTGTTTTTT
clone size: many; J gene: TRBJ2-7; V gene: TRBV20-1; D gene: TRBD2; CDR3 protein: CSAESTSGGSEQYF; CDR3 DNA: TGCAGTGCCGAATCCACTAGCGGGGGTTCCGAGCAGTACTTC
clone size: few; J gene: TRBJ2-1; V gene: TRBV27; D gene: NA; CDR3 protein: CASSINREAYNEQFF; CDR3 DNA: TGTGCCAGCAGTATCAACAGGGAGGCCTACAATGAGCAGTTCTTC
clone size: many; J gene: TRBJ2-3; V gene: TRBV5-1; D gene: TRBD2; CDR3 protein: CASKGLAGVGDTQYF; CDR3 DNA: TGCGCCAGCAAGGGCCTAGCGGGCGTGGGGGATACGCAGTATTTT
clone size: many; J gene: TRBJ1-1; V gene: TRBV20-1; D gene: NA; CDR3 protein: CSAGRWDTEAFF; CDR3 DNA: TGCAGTGCTGGGCGATGGGACACTGAAGCTTTCTTT
clone size: many; J gene: TRBJ2-2; V gene: TRBV2; D gene: NA; CDR3 protein: CASTGGARIDTGELFF; CDR3 DNA: TGTGCCAGCACTGGAGGTGCCAGGATCGACACCGGGGAGCTGTTTTTT
clone size: few; J gene: TRBJ2-3; V gene: TRBV6-5; D gene: NA; CDR3 protein: CASREGVSTDTQYF; CDR3 DNA: TGTGCCAGCAGGGAGGGAGTAAGCACAGATACGCAGTATTTT
clone size: many; J gene: TRBJ1-1; V gene: TRBV6-5; D gene: NA; CDR3 protein: CASKVRWDTEAFF; CDR3 DNA: TGTGCCAGCAAGGTCCGATGGGACACTGAAGCTTTCTTT
clone size: NA; J gene: TRBJ1-4; V gene: TRBV20-1; D gene: NA; CDR3 protein: CSASQGGGTNEKLFF; CDR3 DNA: TGCAGTGCCAGCCAGGGTGGAGGAACTAATGAAAAACTGTTTTTT
clone size: few; J gene: TRBJ1-1; V gene: TRBV20-1; D gene: TRBD1; CDR3 protein: CSATDRANTEAFF; CDR3 DNA: TGCAGTGCAACGGACAGGGCGAACACTGAAGCTTTCTTT
clone size: many; J gene: TRBJ1-4; V gene: TRBV6-6; D gene: TRBD1; CDR3 protein: CASSYGTGGRVEKLFF; CDR3 DNA: TGTGCCAGCAGTTACGGGACAGGGGGTCGGGTTGAAAAACTGTTTTTT
clone size: NA; J gene: TRBJ2-2; V gene: TRBV6-2/TRBV6-3; D gene: TRBD1; CDR3 protein: CASSQRTGGSTGELFF; CDR3 DNA: TGTGCCAGCAGTCAGCGGACAGGGGGATCTACCGGGGAGCTGTTTTTT
clone size: few; J gene: TRBJ2-1; V gene: TRBV6-2/TRBV6-3; D gene: NA; CDR3 protein: CASKADLAPYNEQFF; CDR3 DNA: TGTGCCAGCAAGGCTGATCTAGCCCCCTACAATGAGCAGTTCTTC
clone size: many; J gene: TRBJ1-4; V gene: TRBV29-1; D gene: NA; CDR3 protein: CSVDRGNEKLFF; CDR3 DNA: TGCAGCGTTGATCGGGGGAATGAAAAACTGTTTTTT
clone size: many; J gene: TRBJ2-7; V gene: TRBV10-3; D gene: NA; CDR3 protein: CAISETAIMVLDHEQYF; CDR3 DNA: TGTGCCATCAGTGAAACCGCCATAATGGTTTTAGACCACGAGCAGTACTTC
clone size: few; J gene: TRBJ1-4; V gene: TRBV25-1; D gene: TRBD1; CDR3 protein: CASSDPTGPNEKLFF; CDR3 DNA: TGTGCCAGCAGTGATCCGACAGGGCCTAATGAAAAACTGTTTTTT
clone size: many; J gene: TRBJ2-1; V gene: TRBV20-1; D gene: NA; CDR3 protein: CSAIRGEQFF; CDR3 DNA: TGCAGTGCAATTAGGGGTGAGCAGTTCTTC
clone size: many; J gene: TRBJ1-5; V gene: TRBV7-2; D gene: NA; CDR3 protein: CASSSLSSGQPQHF; CDR3 DNA: TGTGCCAGCAGCTCCCTATCTTCAGGTCAGCCCCAGCATTTT
clone size: NA; J gene: TRBJ2-3; V gene: TRBV7-2; D gene: NA; CDR3 protein: CASSPPGGAQYF; CDR3 DNA: TGTGCCAGCAGCCCACCAGGAGGGGCGCAGTATTTT
clone size: many; J gene: TRBJ2-5; V gene: TRBV7-9; D gene: TRBD2; CDR3 protein: CASSKGTSGGQETQYF; CDR3 DNA: TGTGCCAGCAGCAAAGGGACTAGCGGGGGCCAAGAGACCCAGTACTTC
clone size: many; J gene: TRBJ2-1; V gene: TRBV12-3/TRBV12-4; D gene: TRBD1; CDR3 protein: CASSTGVGSYNEQFF; CDR3 DNA: TGTGCCAGCAGCACAGGGGTGGGCTCCTACAATGAGCAGTTCTTC
clone size: many; J gene: TRBJ2-5; V gene: TRBV7-3; D gene: NA; CDR3 protein: CASSLTPGSQETQYF; CDR3 DNA: TGTGCCAGCAGCTTGACGCCCGGGAGCCAAGAGACCCAGTACTTC